This TCR beta chain came from a study of T cells in women clearing cervical HPV infection. Overall study context: Case blood was drawn when the lesion was first found; control blood after infection became undetectable.

The V end was cut by 1 base, the J end by 6 bases, with 13 bases between. The germline CDR1 and CDR2 sequences are SGHRS and YFSETQ. The CDR3 has 14 amino acids. Study-wide results and caveats: It is unknown whether associations predate infection; no effector/memory or HPV-specific sorting. TRBV6-7 abundance was lower in cases than controls (approximately 0.1% versus 0.17%).

A remark on this clone: Its specificity is unknown. The missing CDR3 end, 3 residues past where the read stops, is filled in from the germline J gene.

Clones were read by immunoSEQ multiplex PCR, and TCRdb kept only the in-frame ones, dropping some. This sample's clone table lists 25,000 to 35,000 clones. The chain combines TRBV5-1 with TRBJ1-1; D is perhaps TRBD1 (6 bases). Sequencing was done on a sample of blood buffy coat. The clonotype comes from a woman aged 18 to 75 with a cervical HPV16 infection that either progressed to CIN3+ or cleared (not recorded which). This chain's CDR3 is CASSLSTGRAEAFF. Partial CDR3 DNA: TGCGCCAGCAGCTTGAGTACAGGGAGGGCTGAA.